This T cell receptor (beta chain) was sequenced during a study of cytomegalovirus exposure and HLA in healthy donors. Study-level points and caveats: Through in vitro validation, three CMV-associated chains were shown to be specific for CMV antigens.

The germline V gene has CDR1 SNHLY and CDR2 FYNNEI. Trimming left V 8 bases short and J 7 bases short, with 20 bases between. There are 14 residues in the CDR3. In the case of this clone: The antigen is undetermined.

The study ran its PCR with 60 Vbeta and 13 Jbeta primers. The authors' processing: In a later analysis, of tens of millions of unique beta chains, approximately 10 million appeared in at least two donors. Libraries were prepared by immunoSEQ multiplex PCR; TCRdb keeps only in-frame clonotypes and omits some of them. V, J and clone size derive from that table, while D and trimming were established from the DNA sequence. The table has under 200,000 clones, around 80% seen once. Sequenced material: PBMCs. This chain connects TRBV2 to TRBJ2-5; D might be TRBD2 (6 bases). This sequence was found in a female donor in good health and CMV-seronegative. The CDR3: CASGRSMLAVTQYF. The DNA for the CDR3 is TGTGCCAGCGGGAGGAGTATGCTAGCTGTGACCCAGTACTTC.